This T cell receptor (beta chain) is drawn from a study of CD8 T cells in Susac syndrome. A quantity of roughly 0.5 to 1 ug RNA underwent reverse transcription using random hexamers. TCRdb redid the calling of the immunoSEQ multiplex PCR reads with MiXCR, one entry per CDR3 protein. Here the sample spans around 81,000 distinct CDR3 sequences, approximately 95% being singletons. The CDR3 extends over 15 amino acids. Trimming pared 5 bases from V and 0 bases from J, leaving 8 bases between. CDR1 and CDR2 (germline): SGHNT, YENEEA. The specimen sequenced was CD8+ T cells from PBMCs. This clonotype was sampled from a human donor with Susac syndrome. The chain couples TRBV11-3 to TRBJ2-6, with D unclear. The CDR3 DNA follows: TGTGCCAGCAGCGAACCAACCTCTGGGGCCAACGTCCTGACTTTC. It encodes CASSEPTSGANVLTF.